Below, 5 T cell receptor beta chains from the same sample are listed, as sequenced in a study of blood T cell repertoires in COVID-19. The repertoire was sequenced with immunoSEQ multiplex PCR; TCRdb's copy has only in-frame clones and lacks some. This table holds over 150,000 clones, around four fifths found once. The material sequenced was peripheral blood. These receptors all come from a woman aged 70 to 79 who had recovered from COVID-19.

This clone was seen more than once but under ten times. J is TRBJ1-3 and V is TRBV7-6, with TRBD1 as a possible D gene (6 bases). Per germline, CDR1 SGHVS and CDR2 FNYEAQ. V lost 0 bases to trimming and J lost 0 bases, with 9 bases between them. CDR3 length: 16 residues. CDR3: CASSLAQGRSGNTIYF. The CDR3 DNA follows: TGTGCCAGCAGCTTAGCGCAGGGGCGCTCTGGAAACACCATATATTTT.

The chain combines TRBV28 with TRBJ1-2; D not certain. Germline V gives CDR1 MDHEN, CDR2 SYDVKM. CDR3 length equals 14 residues. The ends were cut back, 5 bases at V and 8 bases at J, with 18 bases in the middle. CDR3 sequence: CASSPGRDLGGYTF. In DNA, the CDR3 is TGTGCCAGCAGTCCGGGTCGGGATCTAGGGGGCTACACCTTC.

The chain carries TRBV18 and TRBJ2-1; perhaps TRBD1 as D (5 bases). The CDR3 covers 13 residues. Per the germline V gene, CDR1 is KGHSH and CDR2 is LQKENI. V was trimmed by 3 bases and J by 6 bases, leaving 9 bases between them. CDR3 sequence: CASSPDTPNEQFF. Written as DNA, the CDR3 is TGTGCCAGCTCACCGGACACACCCAATGAGCAGTTCTTC.

The chain recombines TRBV10-3 with TRBJ2-7; 7 nucleotides align to TRBD1. The CDR3 has 13 amino acids. Germline assignment: CDR1 ENHRY and CDR2 SYGVKD. The V gene end was trimmed by 0 bases and the J gene end by 7 bases; junction bases not matched to a gene: 3. In DNA, the CDR3 is TGTGCCATCAGTGAGTCGCACAGGGGAGAGCAGTACTTC. Protein: CAISESHRGEQYF.

This clone was detected only once. The chain is built from TRBV2 and TRBJ1-2, with TRBD1 identical over 7 bases. The V and J ends lost 4 bases and 7 bases, in that order; junction bases with no gene match: 12. The CDR3 has 15 amino acids. Germline V gene sequence: CDR1 SNHLY, CDR2 FYNNEI. CDR3 in amino acids: CASSARQGQLGGYTF. Written as DNA, the CDR3 is TGTGCCAGCAGTGCCAGACAGGGCCAGTTGGGTGGCTACACCTTC.